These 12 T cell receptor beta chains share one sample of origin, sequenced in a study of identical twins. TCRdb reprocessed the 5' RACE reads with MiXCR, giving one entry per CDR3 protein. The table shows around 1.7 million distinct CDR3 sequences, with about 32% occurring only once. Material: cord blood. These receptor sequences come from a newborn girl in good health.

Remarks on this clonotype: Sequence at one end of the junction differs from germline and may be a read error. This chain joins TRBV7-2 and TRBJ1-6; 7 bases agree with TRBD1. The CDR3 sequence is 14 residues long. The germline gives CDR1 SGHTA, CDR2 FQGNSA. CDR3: CASSLRDSGSPPHF. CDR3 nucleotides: TGTGCCAGCAGCCTCCGGGACAGTGGTTCACCCCCCCACTTT.

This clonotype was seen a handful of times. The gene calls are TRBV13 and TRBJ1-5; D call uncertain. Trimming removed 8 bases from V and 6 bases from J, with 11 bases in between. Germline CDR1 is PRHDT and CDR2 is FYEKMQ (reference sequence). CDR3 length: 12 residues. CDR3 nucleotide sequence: TGTGCCAGCGGGAGTGGTGGTCAGCCCCAGCATTTT. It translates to CASGSGGQPQHF.

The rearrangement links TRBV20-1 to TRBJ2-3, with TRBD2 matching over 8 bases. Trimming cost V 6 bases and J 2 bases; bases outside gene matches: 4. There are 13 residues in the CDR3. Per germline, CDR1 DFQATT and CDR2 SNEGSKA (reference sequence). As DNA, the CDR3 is TGCAGTGCCAATAGCGGGATCACAGATACGCAGTATTTT. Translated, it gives CSANSGITDTQYF.

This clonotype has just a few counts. The CDR3 sequence is CSARDQRDGYTF. CDR3 DNA sequence: TGCAGTGCTAGAGATCAAAGGGATGGCTACACCTTC. The chain uses TRBV20-1 and TRBJ1-2; D is unresolved. This CDR3 region has 12 residues. In germline, CDR1 is DFQATT, CDR2 SNEGSKA (reference sequence). V was pared by 0 bases and J by 6 bases, with 8 bases between.

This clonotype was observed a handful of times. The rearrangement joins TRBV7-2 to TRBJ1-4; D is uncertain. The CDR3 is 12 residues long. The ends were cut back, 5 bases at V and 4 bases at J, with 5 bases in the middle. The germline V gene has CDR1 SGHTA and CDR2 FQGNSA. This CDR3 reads CASSADNEKLFF. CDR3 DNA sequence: TGTGCCAGCAGCGCGGATAATGAAAAACTGTTTTTT.

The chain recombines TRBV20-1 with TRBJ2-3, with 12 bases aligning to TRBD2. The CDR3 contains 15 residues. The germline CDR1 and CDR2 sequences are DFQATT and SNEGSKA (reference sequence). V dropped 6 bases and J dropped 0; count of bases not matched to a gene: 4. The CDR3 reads CSAHGTSGSTDTQYF. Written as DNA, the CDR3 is TGCAGTGCCCACGGGACTAGCGGGAGCACAGATACGCAGTATTTT.

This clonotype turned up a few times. Here the CDR3 reads CASSQASHTGELFF. The CDR3 DNA is TGTGCCAGCAGCCAAGCGTCCCACACCGGGGAGCTGTTTTTT. The V call is TRBV14, the J call TRBJ2-2; D is uncertain. The CDR3 is 14 residues long. Germline CDR1 is SGHDN and CDR2 is FVKESK. Trimming removed 1 base from V and 3 bases from J, with 6 bases in between.

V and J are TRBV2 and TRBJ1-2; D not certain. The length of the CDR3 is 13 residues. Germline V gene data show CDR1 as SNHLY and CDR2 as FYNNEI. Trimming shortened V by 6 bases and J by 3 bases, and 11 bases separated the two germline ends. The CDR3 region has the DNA TGTGCCAGCAGCATACAGACCGACTATGGCTACACCTTC. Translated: CASSIQTDYGYTF.

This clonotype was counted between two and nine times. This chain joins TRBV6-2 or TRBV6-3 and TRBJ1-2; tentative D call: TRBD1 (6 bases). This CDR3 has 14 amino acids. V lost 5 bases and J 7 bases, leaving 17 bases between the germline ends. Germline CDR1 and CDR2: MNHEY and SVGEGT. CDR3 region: CASSDPDRVPGYTF. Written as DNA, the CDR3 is TGTGCCAGCAGTGACCCGGACAGAGTGCCTGGCTACACCTTC.

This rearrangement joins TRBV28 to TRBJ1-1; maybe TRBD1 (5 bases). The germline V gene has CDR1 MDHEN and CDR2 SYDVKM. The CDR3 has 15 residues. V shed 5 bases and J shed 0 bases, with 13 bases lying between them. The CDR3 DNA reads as TGTGCCAGCAGTCCCTTCCGCAGGGTGAACACTGAAGCTTTCTTT. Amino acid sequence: CASSPFRRVNTEAFF.

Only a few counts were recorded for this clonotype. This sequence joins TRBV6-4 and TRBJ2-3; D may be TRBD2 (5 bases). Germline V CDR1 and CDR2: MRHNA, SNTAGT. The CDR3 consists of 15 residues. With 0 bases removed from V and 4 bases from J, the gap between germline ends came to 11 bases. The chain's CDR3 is CASSDSASPPDTQYF. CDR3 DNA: TGTGCCAGCAGTGACTCCGCTAGCCCCCCAGATACGCAGTATTTT.

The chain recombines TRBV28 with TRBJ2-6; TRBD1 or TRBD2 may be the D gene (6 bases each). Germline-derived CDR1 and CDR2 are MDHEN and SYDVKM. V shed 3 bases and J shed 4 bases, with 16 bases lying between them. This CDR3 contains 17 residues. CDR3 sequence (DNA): TGTGCCAGCAGTTTGGTCCCCACAGGGAGGGGGGCCAACGTCCTGACTTTC. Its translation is CASSLVPTGRGANVLTF.